The clone carrying this TCR beta chain was counted between two and nine times. Antigen specificity is unknown. This sample is part of a study of beta chain features in type 1 diabetes. Regarding the study as a whole: Researchers report that Type 1 diabetes patients had moderately but significantly shorter TCRB CDR3s across all four CD4+ subsets.

The sequenced template was cDNA made from the entire isolated RNA. Sequenced by immunoSEQ multiplex PCR; TCRdb stores in-frame clones only, minus some. Seen here are about 270,000 clones, over 11% observed once, and the top ten hold 0.017%. The V end was cut by 2 bases, the J end by 4 bases, with 15 bases between. This CDR3 has 14 residues. CDR1 GTSNPN and CDR2 SVGIG come from the germline V gene (reference sequence). The rearrangement links TRBV30 to TRBJ2-7, with D perhaps TRBD2 (6 bases). Material: naive CD4+ T cells from blood. The receptor comes from a man aged 25-45 years with type 1 diabetes. The CDR3 sequence: CAWSNGGSSYEQYF. CDR3 coding DNA: TGTGCCTGGAGTAACGGAGGGTCGTCGTACGAGCAGTACTTC.